A selection of T cell receptor beta chains follows, all from one sample in a study of identical twins. TCRdb used MiXCR to reprocess the 5' RACE reads, holding one entry per CDR3 protein. Among 500,000 or so distinct CDR3 sequences listed, 14% were seen once. The data also belong to a second study, concerning yellow fever vaccine responses in identical twins.

The sequenced material came from CD4+ T cells sorted from blood. The receptors stem from a woman under 30 in good health. Each CDR3 is given without its conserved first and last residue. The order of the fields is V gene, CDR3 length, CDR3 protein.

>TRBV11-2|13
ASLLAGVNTGELF
>TRBV6-5|13
ASSYYGQGDYEQY
>TRBV6-5|14
ASSYSKPGGWSGYT
>TRBV19|12
ASKGGQATGEQY
>TRBV3-1|14
ASSRWTGTGNEKLF
>TRBV3-1|11
ASSQVNENTQY
>TRBV28|12
ASSRYRSGYEQY
>TRBV25-1|11
ASSDPQAVKLF
>TRBV9|12
ASSVDISSYEQY
>TRBV15|15
ATSRGEGGGSYNEQF
>TRBV7-2|11
ASSRPGEDTQY
>TRBV5-1|12
ASSLKGRFYEQY
>TRBV5-1|11
ASSLTRADTQY
>TRBV7-2|11
ASSYQAGQTQY
>TRBV12-3/TRBV12-4|15
ASSFTIGGRFFGELF
>TRBV7-2|15
ASSLVAGGTSTDTQY
>TRBV5-6|13
ASSLWGISGNTIY
>TRBV20-1|13
SARLALAGVYEQY
>TRBV2|13
ASSEDRGTNEKLF